One and the same sample provided the 27 T cell receptor beta chains below, sequenced in a study of cytomegalovirus exposure and HLA in healthy donors (TCRdb year 2017). Receptors were amplified or captured by the immunoSEQ multiplex PCR assay. For the multiplex PCR, a mixture combining 60 forward primers for TCR Vbeta segments and 13 reverse primers for TCR Jbeta segments was used. TCRdb limited this immuneACCESS table to in-frame rearrangements with V and J called. A share of clones is missing; checked studies link under half to unresolved V genes, and the rest is unexplained. The sample table records 100,000 to 150,000 clones; around 80% of these occur just once. The ten top clones hold around 1% of the sample. The sequenced sample consisted of PBMCs. The origin of the receptors is a woman aged 30 to 39 in good health and CMV-seronegative.

The chain carries TRBV5-1 and TRBJ2-1, with 7 positions matching TRBD1. The CDR3 length is 14 residues. Trimming at V came to 5 bases and at J to 4 bases, leaving 6 bases not matched to a gene. Germline V gene sequence: CDR1 SGHRS, CDR2 YFSETQ. The CDR3 reads CASSRGQEYNEQFF. DNA for the CDR3: TGCGCCAGCAGTCGCGGACAGGAGTACAATGAGCAGTTCTTC.

This clone was observed a few times. This chain uses TRBV7-2 with TRBJ2-7, with 9 bases fitting TRBD1. Per germline, CDR1 SGHTA and CDR2 FQGNSA. The CDR3 is 17 residues long. The V and J ends lost 5 bases and 5 bases, in that order; junction bases with no gene match: 16. CDR3 sequence: CASSPAITGQGGNEQYF. The DNA of the CDR3 is TGTGCCAGCAGCCCGGCAATCACGGGACAGGGAGGTAACGAGCAGTACTTC. Full variable domain (rest looked up from reference TRBV7-2 and TRBJ2-7): GAGVSQSPSNKVTEKGKDVELRCDPISGHTALYWYRQSLGQGLEFLIYFQGNSAPDKSGLPSDRFSAERTGGSVSTLTIQRTQQEDSAVYLCASSPAITGQGGNEQYFGPGTRLTVT.

This rearrangement joins TRBV7-3 to TRBJ1-1; D gene unclear. The CDR3 length is 17 residues. Trimming left V 2 bases short and J 2 bases short, with 18 bases between. Germline loops: CDR1 SGHTA, CDR2 FQGTGA. CDR3 region: CASSLLGGREVNTEAFF. CDR3 bases: TGTGCCAGCAGCTTATTAGGTGGGCGGGAAGTTAACACTGAAGCTTTCTTT. Drawing the rest from reference TRBV7-3 and TRBJ1-1, the complete variable domain is GAGVSQTPSNKVTEKGKYVELRCDPISGHTALYWYRQSLGQGPEFLIYFQGTGAADDSGLPNDRFFAVRPEGSVSTLKIQRTERGDSAVYLCASSLLGGREVNTEAFFGQGTRLTVV.

The chain couples TRBV18 to TRBJ1-2; TRBD1 might be the D (6 bases). Trimming removed 2 bases from V and 4 bases from J, with 11 bases in between. This CDR3 is built from 14 residues. Germline V CDR1 and CDR2: KGHSH, LQKENI. CDR3: CASSPSGTTYGYTF. The DNA for the CDR3 is TGTGCCAGCTCACCAAGCGGGACAACCTATGGCTACACCTTC.

The sample holds a few counts of this clone. Distinct nucleotide sequences in the sample also encode this CDR3. V usage is TRBV9 and J usage is TRBJ2-7; 8 bases align to TRBD1. The CDR3 spans 14 residues. With 0 bases clipped from V and 3 bases from J, the junction kept 2 bases outside the gene matches. CDR1 is SGDLS, CDR2 YYNGEE, per germline. The CDR3 sequence is CASSVGGQDYEQYF. DNA of the CDR3: TGTGCCAGCAGCGTAGGGGGACAGGACTACGAGCAGTACTTC.

This chain joins TRBV30 and TRBJ1-2; TRBD1 might be the D (6 bases). The CDR3 spans 14 residues. Trimming removed 3 bases at V and 13 bases at J, with 24 bases between. From germline, CDR1 is GTSNPN and CDR2 SVGIG (reference sequence). The CDR3: CAWSHFYRTADRTF. In DNA form, the CDR3 reads TGTGCCTGGAGCCACTTTTATCGGACAGCCGATCGCACCTTC.

CDR3 sequence (DNA): TGTGCCAGCAGCTTGAATGGGGCCACTGAAGCTTTCTTT. It yields the protein CASSLNGATEAFF. The chain has TRBV11-2 and TRBJ1-1; tentative D call: TRBD1 (5 bases). Germline CDR1 and CDR2: SGHAT and FQNNGV. With 3 bases removed from V and 4 bases from J, the gap between germline ends came to 9 bases. The CDR3 is 13 residues long. Full variable domain (rest looked up from reference TRBV11-2 and TRBJ1-1): EAGVAQSPRYKIIEKRQSVAFWCNPISGHATLYWYQQILGQGPKLLIQFQNNGVVDDSQLPKDRFSAERLKGVDSTLKIQPAKLEDSAVYLCASSLNGATEAFFGQGTRLTVV.

The count of this clone is one. The chain recombines TRBV10-2 with TRBJ1-6, with D possibly being TRBD1 (5 bases). In germline, CDR1 is WSHSY, CDR2 SAAADI. The CDR3 totals 15 residues. The germline V and J ends were trimmed by 3 bases and 8 bases, with 14 bases remaining between them. Here the CDR3 reads CASSDQGQGHSPLHF. CDR3 nucleotide sequence: TGCGCCAGCAGTGACCAGGGCCAAGGGCATTCACCCCTCCACTTT.

The chain combines TRBV2 with TRBJ2-1; 10 nucleotides align to TRBD2. J was trimmed by 6 bases and V by 5 bases; bases with no gene match: 7. The CDR3 is made up of 15 amino acids. Germline lookup yields CDR1 SNHLY and CDR2 FYNNEI. CDR3 bases: TGTGCCAGCAGTAACGGGACTAGCGTAATCAATGAGCAGTTCTTC. Its protein is CASSNGTSVINEQFF. Looking up the rest from reference TRBV2 and TRBJ2-1 gives the full variable domain: EPEVTQTPSHQVTQMGQEVILRCVPISNHLYFYWYRQILGQKVEFLVSFYNNEISEKSEIFDDQFSVERPDGSNFTLKIRSTKLEDSAMYFCASSNGTSVINEQFFGPGTRLTVL.

This chain uses TRBV5-1 with TRBJ2-6; the D gene is possibly TRBD2 (6 bases). The CDR3 loop spans 18 amino acids. Germline CDR1 SGHRS, CDR2 YFSETQ. Trimming pared 0 bases from V and 0 bases from J, leaving 13 bases between. DNA of the CDR3: TGCGCCAGCAGCTTGGGGGGACTCGAATCCTCTGGGGCCAACGTCCTGACTTTC. It translates to CASSLGGLESSGANVLTF.

The chain combines TRBV6-6 with TRBJ1-2; possibly TRBD1 for D (5 bases). The germline gives CDR1 MNHNY, CDR2 SVGAGI (reference sequence). Deletions cut 7 bases from V and 3 bases from J, with 18 bases between. The length of the CDR3 is 15 residues. CDR3 protein: CASITGTSRHYGYTF. CDR3 coding DNA: TGTGCCAGCATAACCGGGACTTCGCGACACTATGGCTACACCTTC.

This rearrangement joins TRBV19 to TRBJ2-2, with 8 positions matching TRBD1. This CDR3 has 16 amino acids. The V and J ends lost 2 bases and 2 bases, in that order; junction bases with no gene match: 4. Germline V CDR1 and CDR2: LNHDA, SQIVND (reference sequence). CDR3 DNA sequence: TGTGCCAGTAGTATATCCGACAGGGGTAACACCGGGGAGCTGTTTTTT. Its translation is CASSISDRGNTGELFF.

The CDR3 nucleotides read TGTGCCAGCAGCTTGGTGGGCAAGTCAGCTTTCTTT. The encoded protein is CASSLVGKSAFF. This chain uses TRBV5-6 with TRBJ1-1; D gene ambiguous. V was cut by 0 bases and J by 10 bases, with 10 bases left in between. The CDR3 has 12 amino acids. Germline lookup yields CDR1 SGHDT and CDR2 YYEEEE.

The V gene is TRBV5-6, the J gene TRBJ2-3; D may be TRBD2 (6 bases). Deletions cut 0 bases from V and 1 base from J, with 12 bases between. Germline V CDR1 and CDR2: SGHDT, YYEEEE. This CDR3 has 16 amino acids. CDR3 DNA: TGTGCCAGCAGCTTGGCCGTCAAGCGGGGCACAGATACGCAGTATTTT. It yields the protein CASSLAVKRGTDTQYF.

The V gene is TRBV27, the J gene TRBJ1-4; weak D call: TRBD1 (6 bases). The CDR3 is 14 amino acids. Germline values: CDR1 MNHEY, CDR2 SMNVEV (reference sequence). Deletions cut 10 bases from V and 3 bases from J, with 15 bases between. The CDR3 is CATPGQPPNEKLFF. In DNA, the CDR3 is TGTGCCACCCCGGGACAACCCCCTAATGAAAAACTGTTTTTT.

This chain connects TRBV11-2 to TRBJ2-7; the D gene is possibly TRBD1 (5 bases). The V gene's germline CDR1 is SGHAT and CDR2 FQNNGV. V lost 6 bases and J 7 bases, leaving 19 bases between the germline ends. CDR3 size: 14 residues. The DNA of the CDR3 is TGTGCCAGCAGTCCAGGACAACCTGATCTTGAGCAGTACTTC. Translating it yields CASSPGQPDLEQYF.

CDR3 sequence reads: CASTGTSGGRVQTQYF. The CDR3 DNA sequence: TGTGCCAGCACTGGGACTAGCGGGGGGCGGGTACAGACCCAGTACTTC. The chain links TRBV2 to TRBJ2-5; 15 bases are shared with TRBD2. The CDR3 runs 16 residues. After removal of 7 bases from V and 6 bases from J, the junction contained 9 bases not matched to a gene. CDR1 is SNHLY and CDR2 is FYNNEI in the germline V gene. The full variable domain, its missing parts supplied by reference TRBV2 and TRBJ2-5, is EPEVTQTPSHQVTQMGQEVILRCVPISNHLYFYWYRQILGQKVEFLVSFYNNEISEKSEIFDDQFSVERPDGSNFTLKIRSTKLEDSAMYFCASTGTSGGRVQTQYFGPGTRLLVL.

The gene calls are TRBV7-9 and TRBJ2-3; TRBD1 is a possible D gene (6 bases). V dropped 3 bases and J dropped 11 bases, with 12 bases sitting between them. Germline CDR1 is SEHNR and CDR2 is FQNEAQ (reference sequence). The CDR3 length is 12 residues. In DNA form, the CDR3 reads TGTGCCAGCAGCTTGACAGGTTACGGGCAGTATTTT. It encodes CASSLTGYGQYF.

CDR3 region: CAISRQGDTEAFF. The CDR3 coding sequence is TGTGCCATCAGCAGACAGGGGGATACTGAAGCTTTCTTT. The chain employs TRBV10-3 and TRBJ1-1; 9 nucleotides match TRBD1. This CDR3 contains 13 residues. J gave up 5 bases and V 6 bases, and 4 bases lay outside the gene matches. Germline V gene data show CDR1 as ENHRY and CDR2 as SYGVKD.

The rearrangement joins TRBV29-1 to TRBJ1-2, with TRBD1 identical over 7 bases. Germline values: CDR1 SQVTM, CDR2 ANQGSEA. The CDR3 has 11 amino acids. J lost 8 bases, V lost 7 bases, and 7 bases had no gene match. The CDR3 nucleotides are TGCAGCGGACAGGGAGGCGGGGGCTACACCTTC. As protein: CSGQGGGGYTF.

V and J are TRBV7-6 and TRBJ1-5; D is undetermined. V was cut by 1 base and J by 4 bases, with 5 bases left in between. CDR3 length equals 13 residues. CDR1 is SGHVS, CDR2 FNYEAQ, per germline. The CDR3 loop reads CASSLGVNQPQHF. As DNA, the CDR3 is TGTGCCAGCAGCTTAGGAGTAAATCAGCCCCAGCATTTT.

The chain has TRBV27 and TRBJ2-3; 8 positions agree with TRBD2. CDR3 length: 15 residues. V lost 4 bases to trimming and J lost 3 bases; unmatched junction nucleotides: 6. The germline gives CDR1 MNHEY, CDR2 SMNVEV (reference sequence). CDR3 coding DNA: TGTGCCAGCAGTTCCAGCGGGAGCATAACAGATACGCAGTATTTT. This encodes CASSSSGSITDTQYF.

This clone appeared a few times. The chain employs TRBV2 and TRBJ1-1, with a weak D call TRBD1 (6 bases). V shed 7 bases and J shed 0 bases, with 12 bases lying between them. This CDR3 has 14 amino acids. Per the germline V gene, CDR1 is SNHLY and CDR2 is FYNNEI. The CDR3 reads CASNGGLMNTEAFF. The CDR3 DNA sequence: TGTGCCAGCAATGGGGGCCTGATGAACACTGAAGCTTTCTTT.

The CDR3 reads CAWRWARGQFF. Written as DNA, the CDR3 is TGTGCCTGGAGGTGGGCCCGGGGGCAGTTCTTC. This chain joins TRBV30 and TRBJ2-1, with D tentatively TRBD2 (5 bases). Germline CDR1 and CDR2: GTSNPN and SVGIG (reference sequence). Trimming shortened V by 3 bases and J by 12 bases, and 12 bases separated the two germline ends. The length of the CDR3 is 11 residues.

The chain has TRBV7-9 and TRBJ2-3; 10 nucleotides match TRBD1. The CDR3 loop spans 16 amino acids. J was trimmed by 2 bases and V by 5 bases; bases with no gene match: 7. Germline values: CDR1 SEHNR, CDR2 FQNEAQ (reference sequence). The CDR3 nucleotides read TGTGCCAGCAGCCCCAGGGGGACAGGGGACACAGATACGCAGTATTTT. Translation: CASSPRGTGDTDTQYF.

The V and J genes are TRBV30 and TRBJ2-6; TRBD1 might be the D (5 bases). Germline V gene sequence: CDR1 GTSNPN, CDR2 SVGIG (reference sequence). The CDR3 loop spans 13 amino acids. V lost 5 bases, J lost 0 bases, and 5 bases lay in between. The CDR3 sequence is CAWDSSGANVLTF. The CDR3 coding sequence is TGTGCCTGGGACAGCTCTGGGGCCAACGTCCTGACTTTC.

The V gene is TRBV7-3, the J gene TRBJ1-2, with 8 bases identical to TRBD1. This CDR3 is built from 14 residues. Per the germline V gene, CDR1 is SGHTA and CDR2 is FQGTGA. The junction had 3 bases not matched to a gene; V was cut back by 3 bases and J by 3 bases. DNA for the CDR3: TGTGCCAGCAGCTTTCAGGGGGCTGACTATGGCTACACCTTC. It encodes CASSFQGADYGYTF.